Following are 32 T cell receptor beta chains from one sample sequenced in a study of T cell changes during pregnancy in multiple sclerosis. Assay used: immunoSEQ multiplex PCR; TCRdb lists only in-frame clones, some missing. The sample records about 61,000 clones, 88% being singletons. This specimen was peripheral blood, taken in the first trimester of pregnancy. The receptor source for this set is a female donor with multiple sclerosis, enrolled in a pregnancy study.

V and J are TRBV7-7 and TRBJ2-5; 9 bases are a match to TRBD1. J gave up 1 base and V 5 bases, and 5 bases lay outside the gene matches. The CDR3 is 15 amino acids. CDR1 is SSHAT and CDR2 is FNYEAQ in the germline V gene (reference sequence). The CDR3 DNA is TGTGCCAGCAGCCCACAGACAGGGGGCCAAGAGACCCAGTACTTC. This codes for CASSPQTGGQETQYF.

The J gene is TRBJ1-3, the V gene TRBV9; TRBD1 aligns across 11 bases. V shed 0 bases, J shed 0 bases, and the junction held 8 bases outside the gene matches. CDR1 is SGDLS and CDR2 is YYNGEE in the germline V gene. CDR3 length: 19 residues. CDR3 nucleotide sequence: TGTGCCAGCAGCGTAGCAGGACAGGGGGCCATTTCCTCTGGAAACACCATATATTTT. Amino acids: CASSVAGQGAISSGNTIYF.

This chain links TRBV13 with TRBJ2-1, with 9 bases lining up with TRBD2. The CDR3 covers 13 residues. Germline trimming cut 5 bases from V and 12 bases from J; bases unmatched to any gene: 8. Germline V lookup: CDR1 PRHDT, CDR2 FYEKMQ (reference sequence). The CDR3 spells CASSGQREVAQFF. The DNA of the CDR3 is TGTGCCAGCAGCGGACAGCGGGAGGTCGCGCAGTTCTTC.

The V call is TRBV18, the J call TRBJ2-4; tentatively, D is TRBD2 (6 bases). CDR1 KGHSH and CDR2 LQKENI come from the germline V gene. The CDR3 has 13 residues. V lost 3 bases and J lost 5, with 8 bases in between. The CDR3 coding sequence is TGTGCCAGCTCACCGGGACTGGAAAACATTCAGTACTTC. It yields the protein CASSPGLENIQYF.

This clone has just one count. The chain employs TRBV28 and TRBJ2-7; the match to TRBD2 covers 7 bases. This CDR3 comprises 15 residues. V lost 5 bases to trimming and J lost 4 bases; unmatched junction nucleotides: 11. Germline CDR1 is MDHEN and CDR2 is SYDVKM. Here the CDR3 DNA reads TGTGCCAGCAGTCCGGAGGCGGGAGCCACATACGAGCAGTACTTC. Translated, it gives CASSPEAGATYEQYF.

The sample holds one count of this clone. This chain joins TRBV6-1 and TRBJ2-2, with D perhaps TRBD1 (5 bases). CDR1 and CDR2 (germline): MNHNS, SASEGT. This CDR3 has 14 residues. Trimming removed 5 bases at V and 4 bases at J, with 11 bases between. The CDR3 coding sequence is TGTGCCAGCAGTACGGCCAGGGTCACCGGGGAGCTGTTTTTT. This codes for CASSTARVTGELFF.

J is TRBJ2-7 and V is TRBV19; D might be TRBD2 (6 bases). Germline assignment: CDR1 LNHDA and CDR2 SQIVND (reference sequence). The CDR3 runs 13 residues. V was pared by 1 base and J by 4 bases, with 8 bases between. CDR3 coding DNA: TGTGCCAGTAGTATAGGCGGGACGTACGAGCAGTACTTC. This gives the protein CASSIGGTYEQYF.

The chain recombines TRBV6-5 with TRBJ2-1; D unresolved. The germline V gene has CDR1 MNHEY and CDR2 SVGAGI. The CDR3 length is 13 residues. Trimming stripped 5 bases from V and 5 bases from J, with 10 bases between. The CDR3 region has the DNA TGTGCCAGCAGTCCGTCTAGTAACAATGAGCAGTTCTTC. Its translation is CASSPSSNNEQFF.

The chain couples TRBV9 to TRBJ2-1; 10 bases match TRBD2. V lost 6 bases, J lost 3 bases, and 6 bases stayed unmatched. This CDR3 contains 15 residues. CDR1 is SGDLS and CDR2 is YYNGEE in the germline V gene. The DNA of the CDR3 is TGTGCCAGCAATCTCGGACTAGCGGACTACAATGAGCAGTTCTTC. Translation gives CASNLGLADYNEQFF.

The V and J genes are TRBV4-3 and TRBJ2-1; a weak D match, TRBD2 (5 bases). The CDR3 has 15 amino acids. The ends were cut back, 0 bases at V and 3 bases at J, with 9 bases in the middle. CDR1 and CDR2 from the germline V gene are LGHNA and YSLEER. The CDR3 is CASSQERAYYNEQFF. DNA of the CDR3: TGCGCCAGCAGCCAAGAGAGGGCTTACTACAATGAGCAGTTCTTC.

This chain links TRBV7-9 with TRBJ2-3; maybe TRBD1 (7 bases). V lost 5 bases, J lost 5 bases, and 17 bases lay in between. Germline values: CDR1 SEHNR, CDR2 FQNEAQ (reference sequence). The CDR3 loop spans 15 amino acids. DNA of the CDR3: TGTGCCAGCAGCCCATCAACAGGGGAGGTAGATACGCAGTATTTT. It encodes CASSPSTGEVDTQYF.

The chain recombines TRBV10-1 with TRBJ2-5; 12 positions match TRBD2. Germline assignment: CDR1 WNHNN and CDR2 SYGVQD (reference sequence). The J segment lost 4 bases and the V segment lost 5 bases, leaving 2 bases of the junction unmatched. The length of the CDR3 is 14 residues. CDR3 region: CASSPTSGRETQYF. CDR3 coding DNA: TGCGCCAGCAGTCCGACTAGCGGGAGAGAGACCCAGTACTTC.

This rearrangement joins TRBV14 to TRBJ1-2; D perhaps matches TRBD1 (5 bases). The CDR3 contains 14 residues. V was shortened by 1 base and J by 2 bases, with 8 bases between the two germline ends. Germline CDR1 is SGHDN and CDR2 is FVKESK. The CDR3 DNA sequence: TGTGCCAGCAGCCAAGCGGGGGGAAACTATGGCTACACCTTC. Residues: CASSQAGGNYGYTF.

This clone has just a few counts. The gene calls are TRBV28 and TRBJ2-3, with 14 positions matching TRBD2. V shed 4 bases, J shed 2 bases, and the junction held 11 bases outside the gene matches. Germline CDR1 is MDHEN and CDR2 is SYDVKM. This CDR3 region has 19 residues. DNA of the CDR3: TGTGCCAGCAGTTCACGGACTAGCGGGAGGCACCTTCTCACAGATACGCAGTATTTT. This gives the protein CASSSRTSGRHLLTDTQYF.

This chain uses TRBV9 with TRBJ2-1; TRBD2 aligns across 10 bases. The germline gives CDR1 SGDLS, CDR2 YYNGEE. The V segment lost 0 bases and the J segment 7 bases; nucleotides outside the gene matches: 7. The CDR3 has 16 amino acids. CDR3 DNA: TGTGCCAGCAGCGTAGGCTTACTAGCGGGGCCAAATGAGCAGTTCTTC. Amino acids: CASSVGLLAGPNEQFF. The full variable domain, its missing parts supplied by reference TRBV9 and TRBJ2-1, is DSGVTQTPKHLITATGQRVTLRCSPRSGDLSVYWYQQSLDQGLQFLIQYYNGEERAKGNILERFSAQQFPDLHSELNLSSLELGDSALYFCASSVGLLAGPNEQFFGPGTRLTVL.

This chain joins TRBV11-2 and TRBJ1-1, with 8 bases identical to TRBD1. Germline trimming cut 5 bases from V and 4 bases from J; bases unmatched to any gene: 3. The CDR3 is 13 residues long. From germline, CDR1 is SGHAT and CDR2 FQNNGV. This chain's CDR3 is CASSRTGFTEAFF. The CDR3 nucleotides read TGTGCCAGCAGCCGGACAGGGTTCACTGAAGCTTTCTTT. Supplemented by reference TRBV11-2 and TRBJ1-1, the full variable domain reads EAGVAQSPRYKIIEKRQSVAFWCNPISGHATLYWYQQILGQGPKLLIQFQNNGVVDDSQLPKDRFSAERLKGVDSTLKIQPAKLEDSAVYLCASSRTGFTEAFFGQGTRLTVV.

V gene TRBV10-3 combines with J gene TRBJ2-7, with D tentatively TRBD1 (6 bases). Trimming pared 4 bases from V and 4 bases from J, leaving 14 bases between. The CDR3 sequence is 14 residues long. CDR1 ENHRY and CDR2 SYGVKD come from the germline V gene. The CDR3 region is CAISVGGVSYEQYF. The CDR3 DNA sequence: TGTGCCATCAGTGTAGGGGGAGTTTCTTACGAGCAGTACTTC.

The CDR3 DNA sequence: TGTGCCAGCACTGGGGGGACTGGGGAAAAACTGTTTTTT. Protein sequence: CASTGGTGEKLFF. V usage is TRBV2 and J usage is TRBJ1-4, with D possibly being TRBD1 (5 bases). The germline CDR1 and CDR2 sequences are SNHLY and FYNNEI. This CDR3 comprises 13 residues. Trimming pared 7 bases from V and 8 bases from J, leaving 14 bases between. Variable domain in full (rest from reference TRBV2 and TRBJ1-4): EPEVTQTPSHQVTQMGQEVILRCVPISNHLYFYWYRQILGQKVEFLVSFYNNEISEKSEIFDDQFSVERPDGSNFTLKIRSTKLEDSAMYFCASTGGTGEKLFFGSGTQLSVL.

This rearrangement joins TRBV7-3 to TRBJ2-2; weak D call: TRBD1 (5 bases). V lost 1 base and J lost 3, with 9 bases in between. Germline loops: CDR1 SGHTA, CDR2 FQGTGA. The CDR3 is 15 amino acids. The CDR3 region has the DNA TGTGCCAGCAGCTTAATAGGACACGACACCGGGGAGCTGTTTTTT. This codes for CASSLIGHDTGELFF. Full variable domain (missing parts from reference TRBV7-3 and TRBJ2-2): GAGVSQTPSNKVTEKGKYVELRCDPISGHTALYWYRQSLGQGPEFLIYFQGTGAADDSGLPNDRFFAVRPEGSVSTLKIQRTERGDSAVYLCASSLIGHDTGELFFGEGSRLTVL.

The chain has TRBV18 and TRBJ1-1; D may be TRBD1 (5 bases). The germline V gene has CDR1 KGHSH and CDR2 LQKENI. The V end lost 5 bases, the J end lost 6 bases, and 16 bases lay between the germline ends. This CDR3 comprises 14 residues. CDR3 nucleotide sequence: TGTGCCAGCTCAGAGGCGGGGGGGATCTCTGAAGCTTTCTTT. It yields the protein CASSEAGGISEAFF.

The V and J genes are TRBV27 and TRBJ2-5, with TRBD2 as a possible D gene (7 bases). The CDR3 extends over 13 amino acids. Germline CDR1 reads MNHEY; CDR2 reads SMNVEV (reference sequence). The ends were cut back, 10 bases at V and 4 bases at J, with 16 bases in the middle. The CDR3: CATSKGGAETQYF. In DNA, the CDR3 is TGTGCCACCTCCAAAGGGGGGGCAGAGACCCAGTACTTC.

The CDR3 spells CASSQSTGTGYNQPQHF. Here the CDR3 DNA reads TGCGCCAGCAGCCAATCCACCGGGACAGGATACAATCAGCCCCAGCATTTT. V usage is TRBV4-3 and J usage is TRBJ1-5, with TRBD1 matching over 8 bases. V trimming: 2 bases; J trimming: 3 bases; junction bases outside the gene matches: 9. This CDR3 has 17 amino acids. CDR1 and CDR2 from the germline V gene are LGHNA and YSLEER.

V gene TRBV28 combines with J gene TRBJ2-3, with 8 bases identical to TRBD2. The germline V gene encodes CDR1 MDHEN and CDR2 SYDVKM. Trimming cost V 4 bases and J 0 bases; bases outside gene matches: 15. The CDR3 has 19 amino acids. Here the CDR3 DNA reads TGTGCCAGCAGTTCCTTTGGTAGCGGGATGGGGTTTAGCACAGATACGCAGTATTTT. Its translation: CASSSFGSGMGFSTDTQYF.

The V call is TRBV7-2, the J call TRBJ2-7; 8 nucleotides agree with TRBD1. Trimming removed 5 bases from V and 1 base from J; junction bases left unmatched: 10. CDR3 length: 16 residues. Germline values: CDR1 SGHTA, CDR2 FQGNSA. The CDR3 sequence is CASSAMTGALSYEQYF. CDR3 coding DNA: TGTGCCAGCAGCGCGATGACAGGGGCCCTTTCCTACGAGCAGTACTTC.

This clone occurred a few times. The V and J genes are TRBV12-5 and TRBJ1-1, with a tentative D call TRBD1 (6 bases). Germline V lookup: CDR1 LGHNT, CDR2 FRNRAP. The CDR3 extends over 14 amino acids. V was cut by 3 bases and J by 1 base, with 9 bases left in between. The CDR3 coding sequence is TGTGCTAGTGGTTTAGGACAGTCGAACACTGAAGCTTTCTTT. This codes for CASGLGQSNTEAFF.

The chain is built from TRBV2 and TRBJ2-1, with TRBD2 matching over 9 bases. The CDR3 loop spans 16 amino acids. The germline gives CDR1 SNHLY, CDR2 FYNNEI. V gave up 6 bases and J gave up 5 bases; unmatched junction bases: 11. CDR3 DNA: TGTGCCAGCAGAGGAGGCGGGAGGGCTCAGGACAATGAGCAGTTCTTC. Amino acid sequence: CASRGGGRAQDNEQFF.

CDR3 nucleotide sequence: TGCGCCAGCAGCCATGGTCGGACTGCCTACAATGAGCAGTTCTTC. This translates into CASSHGRTAYNEQFF. The rearrangement joins TRBV4-1 to TRBJ2-1, with TRBD2 as a possible D gene (5 bases). The germline V and J ends were trimmed by 3 bases and 2 bases, with 11 bases remaining between them. The CDR3 has 15 residues. CDR1 and CDR2 (germline): MGHRA, YSYEKL.

The chain is built from TRBV6-6 and TRBJ1-1; 8 bases map to TRBD1. The CDR3 loop spans 16 amino acids. V lost 2 bases, J lost 3 bases, and 8 bases stayed unmatched. Germline values: CDR1 MNHNY, CDR2 SVGAGI (reference sequence). The CDR3 here is CASSYPLQGEDTEAFF. The CDR3 DNA follows: TGTGCCAGCAGTTACCCATTACAGGGGGAGGACACTGAAGCTTTCTTT.

This chain uses TRBV27 with TRBJ2-7; D might be TRBD2 (6 bases). This CDR3 region has 15 residues. CDR1 and CDR2 from the germline V gene are MNHEY and SMNVEV (reference sequence). V was clipped by 6 bases and J by 2 bases, with 17 bases between them. CDR3 region: CASSPQSGFAYEQYF. The CDR3, as DNA: TGTGCCAGCAGCCCCCAAAGCGGGTTCGCCTACGAGCAGTACTTC.

This clone was seen more than once but under ten times. The chain links TRBV10-1 to TRBJ1-4, with D maybe TRBD1 (5 bases). This CDR3 contains 15 residues. Per germline, CDR1 WNHNN and CDR2 SYGVQD (reference sequence). The V gene lost 0 bases and the J gene lost 7 bases, with 12 bases spanning the gap. CDR3 DNA: TGCGCCAGCAGTGAGTCCCGCAGGGCAGGTGAAAAACTGTTTTTT. Amino acids: CASSESRRAGEKLFF.

The sample holds a few counts of this clone. The rearrangement links TRBV9 to TRBJ1-3; TRBD1 is a possible D gene (5 bases). The V end was cut by 4 bases, the J end by 0 bases, with 17 bases between. This CDR3 is 17 amino acids long. Germline lookup yields CDR1 SGDLS and CDR2 YYNGEE. The CDR3 reads CASSLLGGTNSGNTIYF. In DNA form, the CDR3 reads TGTGCCAGCAGCCTTCTCGGGGGGACGAACTCTGGAAACACCATATATTTT.

The V call is TRBV6-6, the J call TRBJ1-1; 10 nucleotides agree with TRBD1. This CDR3 has 16 amino acids. With 7 bases clipped from V and 5 bases from J, the junction kept 13 bases outside the gene matches. Germline V gene sequence: CDR1 MNHNY, CDR2 SVGAGI (reference sequence). DNA for the CDR3: TGTGCCAGCACCGACCGGGACAGGGGTCCAGGGACTGAAGCTTTCTTT. Amino acids: CASTDRDRGPGTEAFF.